A single T cell receptor beta chain is shown here with its context. Trimming took 4 bases from V and 5 from J; bases not matched to a gene: 14. Looked up from germline, CDR1 is SGHAT and CDR2 is FQNNGV. This CDR3 comprises 17 residues. The data were taken from a study of blood T cell repertoires in COVID-19. Looking at the study overall: COVID-19 samples collected from the United States, Italy and Spain covered acute and convalescent phases. From T cells, B-cell-depleted T cells, or PBMCs came the material, which was cDNA or gDNA.

Original data processing: Reference gene primer amplification yielded estimated nucleated cell counts. Libraries were prepared by immunoSEQ multiplex PCR; TCRdb keeps only in-frame clonotypes and omits some of them. The DNA was the basis for D and trimming; V, J and clone size are from that table. The table includes some 290,000 clones, roughly 90% detected once. While infection was still active, Seattle patients were enrolled and then followed longitudinally. The sample consisted of peripheral blood. The clonotype was recovered from a woman in her 30s with COVID-19, enrolled during active disease. The chain employs TRBV11-2 and TRBJ2-3; TRBD2 matches 8 bases. CDR3 nucleotide sequence: TGTGCCAGCAGCTACTCCAGTAGAGCGGGAGTCATAGATACGCAGTATTTT. It codes for CASSYSSRAGVIDTQYF.